The 18 T cell receptor beta chains reported below all come from one sample, sequenced in a study of blood T cell repertoires in COVID-19. Using immunoSEQ multiplex PCR, the repertoire was profiled, and TCRdb retains in-frame clones only, with some absent. This table holds over 250,000 clones, under 90% found once. Sequenced: peripheral blood. The receptors stem from a man aged 50-60 years with acute or convalescent COVID-19.

The CDR3 is CAISERAKRGGQTQYF. In DNA, the CDR3 is TGTGCCATCAGTGAGCGGGCTAAACGGGGGGGCCAGACCCAGTACTTC. The rearrangement joins TRBV10-3 to TRBJ2-5; 8 bases are shared with TRBD2. The CDR3 length is 16 residues. Germline V gives CDR1 ENHRY, CDR2 SYGVKD. Trimming removed 2 bases from V and 6 bases from J; junction bases left unmatched: 11.

The V call is TRBV15, the J call TRBJ1-5; possible D gene TRBD1, 6 bases. CDR3 length: 12 residues. Trimming removed 10 bases from V and 5 bases from J, with 12 bases in between. The V gene's germline CDR1 is LNHNV and CDR2 YYDKDF (reference sequence). The CDR3 loop reads CAIKTGDQPQHF. The DNA of the CDR3 is TGTGCCATCAAGACAGGCGATCAGCCCCAGCATTTT. The entire variable domain, with the rest obtained from reference TRBV15 and TRBJ1-5, is as follows: DAMVIQNPRYQVTQFGKPVTLSCSQTLNHNVMYWYQQKSSQAPKLLFHYYDKDFNNEADTPDNFQSRRPNTSFCFLDIRSPGLGDTAMYLCAIKTGDQPQHFGDGTRLSIL.

The chain combines TRBV11-2 with TRBJ1-6, with D unresolved. The CDR3 has 14 residues. Trimming removed 2 bases from V and 10 bases from J, with 12 bases in between. The V gene's germline CDR1 is SGHAT and CDR2 FQNNGV. The CDR3 protein is CASSLQDVESPLHF. CDR3 coding DNA: TGTGCCAGCAGCTTACAGGATGTGGAATCACCCCTCCACTTT.

This clone was seen a handful of times. The chain links TRBV12-3 or TRBV12-4 to TRBJ2-3, with 8 positions matching TRBD2. The CDR3 loop spans 13 amino acids. V gave up 6 bases and J gave up 1 base; unmatched junction bases: 0. The CDR3 protein is CASRTSGTDTQYF. The DNA for the CDR3 is TGTGCCAGCAGGACTAGCGGCACAGATACGCAGTATTTT.

This clone showed up many times. The genes are TRBV19 and TRBJ2-2; weak D call: TRBD2 (7 bases). The CDR3 runs 15 residues. Germline lookup yields CDR1 LNHDA and CDR2 SQIVND (reference sequence). Trimming took off 1 base at V and 7 bases at J, with 13 bases between the two ends. CDR3 DNA sequence: TGTGCCAGTAGTATAGTCGCGGGGGCGGTCGGGGAGCTGTTTTTT. It yields the protein CASSIVAGAVGELFF.

V and J are TRBV3-1 (or the pseudogene TRBV3-2) and TRBJ1-5; a weak D match, TRBD1 (5 bases). The CDR3 runs 13 residues. The germline V and J ends were trimmed by 4 bases and 9 bases, with 13 bases remaining between them. The V gene's germline CDR1 is LGHDT and CDR2 YNNKEL (reference sequence). The chain's CDR3 is CASSRTRSGPQHF. In DNA, the CDR3 is TGTGCCAGCAGCCGGACACGTTCGGGGCCCCAGCATTTT.

This chain links TRBV18 with TRBJ1-3; 7 nucleotides match TRBD1. Germline assignment: CDR1 KGHSH and CDR2 LQKENI. The length of the CDR3 is 15 residues. V lost 6 bases and J lost 0; bases outside the gene matches: 5. The CDR3 region is CASSHGTDSGNTIYF. The CDR3, as DNA: TGTGCCAGCTCTCACGGGACAGACTCTGGAAACACCATATATTTT.

The chain joins TRBV6-6 to TRBJ1-2; D ambiguous. This CDR3 has 13 residues. Trimming took 8 bases from V and 2 from J, leaving 12 bases between them. Germline V lookup: CDR1 MNHNY, CDR2 SVGAGI (reference sequence). Written as DNA, the CDR3 is TGTGCCAGCCGACTGACTCCCAACTATGGCTACACCTTC. Its protein is CASRLTPNYGYTF.

This clone was counted once. CDR3 protein: CASTKYGMNTEAFF. The CDR3 DNA reads TGTGCCAGTACCAAATATGGCATGAACACTGAAGCTTTCTTT. The chain combines TRBV19 with TRBJ1-1; no definite D call. Germline lookup yields CDR1 LNHDA and CDR2 SQIVND (reference sequence). The CDR3 extends over 14 amino acids. V lost 7 bases and J lost 0, with 12 bases in between.

Only one count was recorded for this clone. The genes are TRBV7-8 and TRBJ1-4; D call uncertain. The CDR3 is made up of 13 amino acids. Germline lookup yields CDR1 SGHVS and CDR2 FQNEAQ. The V end was cut by 5 bases, the J end by 5 bases, with 9 bases between. CDR3 amino acids: CASSRSTNEKLFF. Here the CDR3 DNA reads TGTGCCAGCAGCCGCAGTACCAATGAAAAACTGTTTTTT.

This chain joins TRBV7-9 and TRBJ1-3; 9 bases line up with TRBD1. The length of the CDR3 is 13 residues. CDR1 and CDR2 (germline): SEHNR, FQNEAQ (reference sequence). The V and J ends lost 5 bases and 8 bases, in that order; junction bases with no gene match: 4. CDR3 DNA: TGTGCCAGCAGCCGGGACAGGGCATACACCATATATTTT. It yields the protein CASSRDRAYTIYF.

J is TRBJ1-2 and V is TRBV27, with D possibly matching TRBD1 (5 bases). The CDR3 is 13 amino acids. V dropped 5 bases and J dropped 7 bases, with 14 bases sitting between them. CDR1 is MNHEY and CDR2 is SMNVEV in the germline V gene (reference sequence). DNA of the CDR3: TGTGCCAGCAGTCCAACAGGTGCCCGTGGCTACACCTTC. It codes for CASSPTGARGYTF.

V and J are TRBV19 and TRBJ2-7; D perhaps matches TRBD1 (5 bases). The CDR3 is 15 residues long. V dropped 5 bases and J dropped 0 bases, with 14 bases sitting between them. The germline gives CDR1 LNHDA, CDR2 SQIVND (reference sequence). This CDR3 is CASSARAISSYEQYF. Here the CDR3 DNA reads TGTGCCAGTAGTGCCAGGGCCATCAGCTCCTACGAGCAGTACTTC.

CDR3 coding DNA: TGTGCCATCAGTGAGCCGGGATATGGCTACACCTTC. It is translated as CAISEPGYGYTF. The chain links TRBV10-3 to TRBJ1-2; D unclear. Trimming pared 2 bases from V and 5 bases from J, leaving 6 bases between. Germline V gene data show CDR1 as ENHRY and CDR2 as SYGVKD. The CDR3 spans 12 residues.

This chain's CDR3 is CASSAGGPTNEKLFF. CDR3 in DNA: TGTGCCAGCAGCGCTGGAGGGCCAACTAATGAAAAACTGTTTTTT. The rearrangement joins TRBV9 to TRBJ1-4; unclear D gene. This CDR3 spans 15 amino acids. Per the germline V gene, CDR1 is SGDLS and CDR2 is YYNGEE. V lost 3 bases and J 0 bases, leaving 9 bases between the germline ends.

The V call is TRBV4-2, the J call TRBJ1-3; no reliable D call. From germline, CDR1 is LGHNA and CDR2 YNFKEQ. The CDR3 runs to 16 residues. The V gene lost 5 bases and the J gene lost 3 bases, with 17 bases spanning the gap. The CDR3 DNA is TGTGCCAGCAGCGAACCTCTAGGCCCGGGTGGAAACACCATATATTTT. It encodes CASSEPLGPGGNTIYF.

This clone has just a few counts. Here the CDR3 reads CASTPIGRSYEQYF. The CDR3 region has the DNA TGTGCCAGTACCCCCATTGGGAGATCCTACGAGCAGTACTTC. V gene TRBV2 combines with J gene TRBJ2-7; D possibly corresponds to TRBD2 (5 bases). The V gene lost 9 bases and the J gene lost 1 base, with 16 bases spanning the gap. The CDR3 consists of 14 residues. Germline CDR1 reads SNHLY; CDR2 reads FYNNEI. The full variable domain, in which reference TRBV2 and TRBJ2-7 provide the parts outside the CDR3, is EPEVTQTPSHQVTQMGQEVILRCVPISNHLYFYWYRQILGQKVEFLVSFYNNEISEKSEIFDDQFSVERPDGSNFTLKIRSTKLEDSAMYFCASTPIGRSYEQYFGPGTRLTVT.

This rearrangement joins TRBV27 to TRBJ1-1, with no clear D. With 0 bases removed from V and 0 bases from J, the gap between germline ends came to 8 bases. Looked up from germline, CDR1 is MNHEY and CDR2 is SMNVEV (reference sequence). The CDR3 sequence is 15 residues long. The CDR3 region has the DNA TGTGCCAGCAGTTTATCCCCCTTTTTGAACACTGAAGCTTTCTTT. The encoded protein is CASSLSPFLNTEAFF.